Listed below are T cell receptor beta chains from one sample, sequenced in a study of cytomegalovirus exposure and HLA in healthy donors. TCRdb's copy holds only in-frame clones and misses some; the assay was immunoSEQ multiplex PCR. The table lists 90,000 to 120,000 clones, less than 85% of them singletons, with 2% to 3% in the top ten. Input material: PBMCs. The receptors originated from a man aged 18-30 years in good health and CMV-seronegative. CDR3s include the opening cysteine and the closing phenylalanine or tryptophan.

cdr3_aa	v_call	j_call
CAISDLVSGRNEQFF	TRBV10-3	TRBJ2-1
CASIPRQGRDTEAFF	TRBV6-4	TRBJ1-1
CSALGGLEQYF	TRBV20-1	-
CASSQAGQDYGNTIYF	TRBV4-2	TRBJ1-3
CASSLPGQGSEAFF	TRBV4-2	TRBJ1-1
CATSSLGGNTGELFF	TRBV6-1	TRBJ2-2
CASSFRVGGRLNTGELFF	TRBV5-8	TRBJ2-2
CASSGTGGNQPQHF	TRBV9	TRBJ1-5
CASSEGGGDQPQHF	TRBV6-1	TRBJ1-5
CASSQDRGGGADTQYF	TRBV4-3	TRBJ2-3
CASSNTGGELFF	TRBV6-4	TRBJ2-2
CSVRDSYEQYF	TRBV29-1	TRBJ2-7
CSVQGHRNTEAFF	TRBV29-1	TRBJ1-1
CASSDSGGSTDTQYF	TRBV6-4	TRBJ2-3
CASSLVVSQETQYF	TRBV5-1	TRBJ2-5
CASSPTRGTNEKLFF	TRBV6-1	TRBJ1-4
CASRRGSSYNSPLHF	TRBV6-5	TRBJ1-6
CASSLAGDGGGFYEQYF	TRBV7-2	TRBJ2-7
CASSTTGSSSPLHF	TRBV19	TRBJ1-6
CASSSGQAATNEKLFF	TRBV5-4	TRBJ1-4
CASSFPGGRDEQFF	TRBV5-4	TRBJ2-1
CASSVSGSNTEAFF	TRBV27	TRBJ1-1
CSVEEAGTNTGELFF	TRBV29-1	TRBJ2-2
CASSLKGGTSTYF	TRBV5-1	TRBJ2-3
CASSVAGGQPQHF	TRBV9	TRBJ1-5
CASSDLTSGVEQYF	TRBV2	TRBJ2-7
CASSVGQSTGELFF	TRBV9	TRBJ2-2
CASSRDRNYGYPF	TRBV4-1	TRBJ1-2
CASSPTGKYTDTQYF	TRBV18	TRBJ2-3
CASSIDLDRRWETQYF	TRBV19	TRBJ2-5
CASSRQSPSPLHF	TRBV18	TRBJ1-6
CASSLRGLIYNEQFF	TRBV7-8	TRBJ2-1
CASRGPGELFF	TRBV27	TRBJ2-2
CASSRDLTVNEKLFF	TRBV7-9	TRBJ1-4
CASSPRTRGRVYGYTF	TRBV19	TRBJ1-2
CASSLGQASVQETQYF	TRBV5-1	TRBJ2-5
CASSSRVAGNTIYF	TRBV11-2	TRBJ1-3
CASSLTSGGTDTQYF	TRBV18	TRBJ2-3
CASTLGGAGNTIYF	TRBV5-1	TRBJ1-3
CSSSLDQSPLHF	TRBV7-9	TRBJ1-6
CASSLFQGEGDTQYF	TRBV28	TRBJ2-3
CASSLGGSGGDEQYF	TRBV27	TRBJ2-7
CASSPQGTPSYEQYF	TRBV6-5	TRBJ2-7
CASAPGGATYEQYF	TRBV12-5	TRBJ2-7
CASSEGASGETQYF	TRBV2	TRBJ2-5
CASSPRDRAGGELFF	TRBV19	TRBJ2-2
CASRRGGASYNEQFF	TRBV5-8	TRBJ2-1
CAVGTYLPMDYGYTF	TRBV6-5	TRBJ1-2
CAISGDMNTEAFF	TRBV10-3	TRBJ1-1
CASKGGPPYGYTF	TRBV19	TRBJ1-2
CASTRNNEQFF	TRBV2	TRBJ2-1
CATSRDMGSHEQYF	TRBV15	TRBJ2-7
CASSLDLAGSGYGYTF	TRBV11-2	TRBJ1-2
CASTEQGAGETQYF	TRBV28	TRBJ2-5